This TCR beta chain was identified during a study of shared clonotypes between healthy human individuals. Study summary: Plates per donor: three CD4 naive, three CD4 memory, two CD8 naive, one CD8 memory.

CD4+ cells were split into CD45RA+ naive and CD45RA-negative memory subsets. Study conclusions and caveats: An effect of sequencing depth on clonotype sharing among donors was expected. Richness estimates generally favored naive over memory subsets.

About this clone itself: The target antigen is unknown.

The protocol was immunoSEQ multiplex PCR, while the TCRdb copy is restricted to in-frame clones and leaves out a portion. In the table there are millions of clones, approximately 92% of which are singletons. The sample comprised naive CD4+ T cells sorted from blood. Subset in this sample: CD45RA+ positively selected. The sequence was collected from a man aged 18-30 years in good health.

Here the CDR3 reads CAVVPSSAYNSPLHF. CDR3 in DNA: TGTGCCGTGGTTCCGTCCAGCGCTTATAATTCACCCCTCCACTTT. The chain uses TRBV7-2 and TRBJ1-6; no firm D call. The CDR3 covers 15 residues. The germline CDR1 and CDR2 sequences are SGHTA and FQGNSA. The V end was cut by 11 bases, the J end by 4 bases, with 18 bases between.